These 3 T cell receptor beta chains originate from one sample sequenced in a study of blood T cell repertoires in COVID-19. Assay: immunoSEQ multiplex PCR; the TCRdb copy retains only in-frame clones and omits some. Of 250,000 or so clones in the sample, about nine tenths were seen once. Source material: peripheral blood. The origin of the receptors is a man between 40 and 49 years old with active or convalescent COVID-19.

The sample holds one count of this clone. The chain couples TRBV9 to TRBJ2-1; TRBD2 agrees at 8 bases. Germline-derived CDR1 and CDR2 are SGDLS and YYNGEE. V was clipped by 2 bases and J by 0 bases; unmatched bases: 4. The CDR3 contains 16 residues. CDR3 nucleotides: TGTGCCAGCAGCGTCGGGGGGGGAACCTCCTACAATGAGCAGTTCTTC. This encodes CASSVGGGTSYNEQFF.

This clone was detected a few times. CDR3 region: CASSESGVWGTTFF. The CDR3 DNA reads as TGCGCCAGCAGTGAGTCGGGCGTTTGGGGGACAACTTTCTTT. The V call is TRBV10-1, the J call TRBJ1-1; D is perhaps TRBD1 (6 bases). The CDR3 loop spans 14 amino acids. With 0 bases removed from V and 12 bases from J, the gap between germline ends came to 17 bases. From germline, CDR1 is WNHNN and CDR2 SYGVQD (reference sequence).

V is TRBV6-2 or TRBV6-3 and J is TRBJ1-5; no clear D gene. Germline V lookup: CDR1 MNHEY, CDR2 SVGEGT. Between the trimmed V and J ends, which lost 6 bases and 7 bases, there was a span of 13 bases. The CDR3 runs 13 residues. The CDR3 bases are TGTGCCAGCAGCCAAAGCGAGAACCAGCCCCAGCATTTT. Protein sequence: CASSQSENQPQHF.